This passage covers 18 T cell receptor beta chains from one sample sequenced in a study of CD8 T cells in Susac syndrome. It was with random hexamers that roughly 0.5 to 1 ug RNA was reverse transcribed. TCRdb itself ran the immunoSEQ multiplex PCR reads through MiXCR, one entry per CDR3 protein. The data contain about 200,000 distinct CDR3 sequences, 85% to 95% of them singletons. The sample taken for sequencing was CD4+ T cells from PBMCs. The receptors come from a human donor in good health.

The chain carries TRBV10-3 and TRBJ2-7, with D possibly being TRBD1 or TRBD2 (5 bases each). Germline-derived CDR1 and CDR2 are ENHRY and SYGVKD. V was trimmed by 3 bases and J by 0 bases, leaving 12 bases between them. The CDR3 spans 15 residues. The CDR3 is CAISDGSGRSYEQYF. In nucleotides, the CDR3 is TGTGCCATCAGTGACGGTTCGGGACGCTCCTACGAGCAGTACTTC.

The chain has TRBV20-1 and TRBJ1-3, with D possibly being TRBD1 (5 bases). Trimming shortened V by 1 base and J by 0 bases, and 13 bases separated the two germline ends. This CDR3 contains 16 residues. Germline V gene data show CDR1 as DFQATT and CDR2 as SNEGSKA (reference sequence). CDR3: CSARGQGVLSGNTIYF. CDR3 coding DNA: TGCAGTGCTAGAGGGCAAGGGGTCCTCTCTGGAAACACCATATATTTT.

The chain combines TRBV20-1 with TRBJ2-5; a possible D gene is TRBD2 (6 bases). From germline, CDR1 is DFQATT and CDR2 SNEGSKA (reference sequence). The CDR3 spans 14 residues. Here the CDR3 reads CSTHYPGGQETQYF. DNA for the CDR3: TGCAGCACTCATTACCCTGGAGGGCAAGAGACCCAGTACTTC.

The chain uses TRBV30 and TRBJ1-5, with D uncertain. Between the trimmed V and J ends, which lost 5 bases and 8 bases, there was a span of 16 bases. Germline CDR1 is GTSNPN and CDR2 is SVGIG (reference sequence). The CDR3 totals 13 residues. The DNA for the CDR3 is TGTGCCTGGGATAAACAGAGGATGGAGCCCCAGCATTTT. This translates into CAWDKQRMEPQHF.

The chain has TRBV5-1 and TRBJ2-1, with TRBD2 as a possible D gene (7 bases). The germline V gene has CDR1 SGHRS and CDR2 YFSETQ. Trimming pared 0 bases from V and 6 bases from J, leaving 13 bases between. The CDR3 consists of 15 residues. For the CDR3, the DNA is TGCGCCAGCAGCTTGGCTCTGGGGGGGGCCAATGAGCAGTTCTTC. It yields the protein CASSLALGGANEQFF.

The genes are TRBV5-1 and TRBJ2-1; D might be TRBD1 or TRBD2, each matching 5 bases. The germline V gene has CDR1 SGHRS and CDR2 YFSETQ. The CDR3 covers 17 residues. The V and J ends lost 4 bases and 0 bases respectively, with 17 bases between them. In DNA form, the CDR3 reads TGCGCCAGCAGCCACGGGACCACTGCGAGCTCCTACAATGAGCAGTTCTTC. This sequence encodes CASSHGTTASSYNEQFF.

The CDR3 DNA is TGCAGCGTTGGGGCAGATACGCAGTATTTT. It yields the protein CSVGADTQYF. The chain uses TRBV29-1 and TRBJ2-3; D is undetermined. Between the trimmed V and J ends, which lost 4 bases and 4 bases, there was a span of 3 bases. The CDR3 contains 10 residues. CDR1 is SQVTM and CDR2 is ANQGSEA in the germline V gene.

This clonotype appeared once. The V gene is TRBV5-1, the J gene TRBJ2-5; D call uncertain. The CDR3 consists of 14 residues. Between the trimmed V and J ends, which lost 0 bases and 5 bases, there was a span of 11 bases. The V gene's germline CDR1 is SGHRS and CDR2 YFSETQ. CDR3 loop: CASSLEWGAETQYF. CDR3 DNA sequence: TGCGCCAGCAGCTTGGAATGGGGTGCGGAGACCCAGTACTTC.

The chain uses TRBV20-1 and TRBJ1-6; 8 bases align to TRBD1. The germline CDR1 and CDR2 sequences are DFQATT and SNEGSKA (reference sequence). This CDR3 has 15 residues. V dropped 2 bases and J dropped 9; count of bases not matched to a gene: 9. DNA for the CDR3: TGCAGTGCTAGATCTCCGGGACAGGTCATTTCACCCCTCCACTTT. Translation: CSARSPGQVISPLHF.

The chain joins TRBV30 to TRBJ1-5; a weak D match, TRBD1 (6 bases). CDR1 and CDR2 from the germline V gene are GTSNPN and SVGIG (reference sequence). V gave up 3 bases and J gave up 1 base, with 10 bases separating them. The CDR3 consists of 14 residues. This chain's CDR3 is CAWRNRASNQPQHF. In nucleotides, the CDR3 is TGTGCCTGGAGAAACAGGGCGAGCAATCAGCCCCAGCATTTT.

The chain has TRBV28 and TRBJ1-2; 9 bases are a match to TRBD1. This CDR3 is built from 12 residues. V shed 5 bases and J 6 bases; nucleotides not matched to a gene: 1. Looked up from germline, CDR1 is MDHEN and CDR2 is SYDVKM. CDR3 sequence (DNA): TGTGCCAGCAGTACAGGGGGCGATGGCTACACCTTC. Amino acids: CASSTGGDGYTF.

The rearrangement joins TRBV12-3 or TRBV12-4 to TRBJ1-1; the D gene is possibly TRBD1 (6 bases). Between the trimmed V and J ends, which lost 5 bases and 4 bases, there was a span of 14 bases. The CDR3 spans 14 residues. For the CDR3, the DNA is TGTGCCAGCAGTGCCCTCGGGGGCGGCACTGAAGCTTTCTTT. Amino acids: CASSALGGGTEAFF.

The genes are TRBV5-5 and TRBJ2-3; 7 bases are shared with TRBD1. The CDR3 spans 15 residues. Losses at the gene ends were 4 bases for V and 0 bases for J; bases not matched to a gene: 5. Per germline, CDR1 SGHKS and CDR2 YYEKEE (reference sequence). CDR3 sequence: CASSPEGASTDTQYF. The CDR3 nucleotides are TGTGCCAGCAGCCCCGAGGGGGCTAGCACAGATACGCAGTATTTT.

The V and J genes are TRBV9 and TRBJ1-5, with D tentatively TRBD1 (6 bases). The CDR3 contains 15 residues. Trimming left V 3 bases short and J 1 base short, with 11 bases between. The germline V gene has CDR1 SGDLS and CDR2 YYNGEE. CDR3 in DNA: TGTGCCAGCAGCGGCAGGGGATTGAGCAATCAGCCCCAGCATTTT. It codes for CASSGRGLSNQPQHF.

This rearrangement joins TRBV20-1 to TRBJ2-4; 8 bases align to TRBD1. The CDR3 contains 10 residues. Germline V lookup: CDR1 DFQATT, CDR2 SNEGSKA (reference sequence). After removal of 5 bases from V and 11 bases from J, the junction contained 2 bases not matched to a gene. The CDR3 sequence is CSASGGVQYF. The DNA of the CDR3 is TGCAGTGCTTCAGGGGGCGTTCAGTACTTC.

The V and J genes are TRBV20-1 and TRBJ2-1; no definite D call. Germline CDR1 is DFQATT and CDR2 is SNEGSKA (reference sequence). This CDR3 has 12 residues. Deletions cut 0 bases from V and 8 bases from J, with 8 bases between. In nucleotides, the CDR3 is TGCAGTGCTAGAGAGGCGACTTATGAGCAGTTCTTC. Protein: CSAREATYEQFF.

The chain is built from TRBV7-2 and TRBJ2-5; D may be TRBD1 or TRBD2 (6 bases each). Germline CDR1 is SGHTA and CDR2 is FQGNSA. The CDR3 is 15 residues long. The V end was cut by 1 base, the J end by 2 bases, with 11 bases between. The DNA of the CDR3 is TGTGCCAGCAGCTTAGGGGGGGCAGCTCAAGAGACCCAGTACTTC. This translates into CASSLGGAAQETQYF.

The chain combines TRBV12-3 or TRBV12-4 with TRBJ1-2; TRBD1 agrees at 11 bases. This CDR3 comprises 16 residues. Losses at the gene ends were 6 bases for V and 0 bases for J; bases not matched to a gene: 6. The CDR3 DNA sequence: TGTGCCAGCAGAGTGGGACAGGGGGTCCCTAACTATGGCTACACCTTC. Protein product: CASRVGQGVPNYGYTF.